This T cell receptor beta chain came from a study of identical twins. This clonotype was seen repeatedly, ten times or more. Antigen: not known. The CDR3 has 15 residues. V gave up 2 bases and J gave up 5 bases, with 14 bases separating them. From germline, CDR1 is SGHDN and CDR2 FVKESK. TCRdb fed the 5' RACE reads into MiXCR, producing one record per CDR3 protein. Of hundreds of thousands of distinct CDR3 sequences listed, around 8.3% are singletons. Regarding the study as a whole: Abundant beta clonotypes from cord blood bore fewer insertions; memory repertoires lacked this pattern. Cross-sectional statistical analysis was relied on for the conclusions, without the same donors being followed.

This sample was shared with a second study, whose subject was yellow fever vaccine responses in identical twins.

The chain combines TRBV14 with TRBJ2-3, with D possibly TRBD2 on 7 matching bases. The source is a woman younger than 30 in good health. Sequenced material: PBMCs. CDR3 sequence reads: CASSQSGGPGDTQYF. CDR3 coding DNA: TGTGCCAGCAGCCAATCCGGGGGGCCAGGAGATACGCAGTATTTT.